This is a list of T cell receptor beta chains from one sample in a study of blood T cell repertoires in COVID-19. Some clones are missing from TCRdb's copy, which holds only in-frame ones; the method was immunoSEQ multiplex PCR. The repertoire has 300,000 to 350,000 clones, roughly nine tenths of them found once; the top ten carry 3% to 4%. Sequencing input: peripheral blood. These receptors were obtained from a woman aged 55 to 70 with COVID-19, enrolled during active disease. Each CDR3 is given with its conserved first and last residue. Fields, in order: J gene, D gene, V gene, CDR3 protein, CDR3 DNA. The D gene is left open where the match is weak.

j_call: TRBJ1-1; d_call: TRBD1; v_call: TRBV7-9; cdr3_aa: CASSSHRGVRAEAFF; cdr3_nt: TGTGCCAGCAGCTCTCACAGGGGCGTTCGGGCTGAAGCTTTCTTT
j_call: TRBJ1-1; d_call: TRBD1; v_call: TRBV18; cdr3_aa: CASSLGQGARNTEAFF; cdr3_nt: TGTGCCAGCTCACTAGGACAGGGGGCCAGGAACACTGAAGCTTTCTTT
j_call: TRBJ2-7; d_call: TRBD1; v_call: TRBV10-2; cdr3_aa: CASSVQGVYEQYF; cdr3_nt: TGCGCCAGCAGTGTCCAGGGGGTCTACGAGCAGTACTTC
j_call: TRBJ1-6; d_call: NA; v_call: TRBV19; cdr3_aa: CASGGSSYNSPLHF; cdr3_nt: TGTGCCAGTGGGGGGAGCTCCTATAATTCACCCCTCCACTTT
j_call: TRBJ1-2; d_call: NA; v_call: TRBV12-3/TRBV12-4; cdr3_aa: CASSFSPNYGYTF; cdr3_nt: TGTGCCAGCAGTTTCAGTCCTAACTATGGCTACACCTTC
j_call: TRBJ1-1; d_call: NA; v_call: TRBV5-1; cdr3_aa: CASRNGGLVDTEAFF; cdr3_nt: TGCGCCAGCAGGAACGGGGGGTTGGTGGACACTGAAGCTTTCTTT
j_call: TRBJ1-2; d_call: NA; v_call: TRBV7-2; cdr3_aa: CASTSRRGADGYTF; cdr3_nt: TGTGCCAGCACCTCAAGGAGGGGCGCGGATGGCTACACCTTC
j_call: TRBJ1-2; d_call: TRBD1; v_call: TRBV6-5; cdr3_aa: CASSYSTGRYGYTF; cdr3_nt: TGTGCCAGCAGTTACTCGACAGGGCGATATGGCTACACCTTC
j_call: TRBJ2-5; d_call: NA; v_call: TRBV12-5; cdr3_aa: CASGYTGETQYF; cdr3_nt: TGTGCTAGTGGTTATACGGGGGAGACCCAGTACTTC
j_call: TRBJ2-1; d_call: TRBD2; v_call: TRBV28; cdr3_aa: CASSSTRLAGRGNEQFF; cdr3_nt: TGTGCCAGCAGTTCTACTAGACTAGCGGGGCGGGGGAATGAGCAGTTCTTC